This TCR beta chain was obtained from a study of shared clonotypes between healthy human individuals. In its sample, this clone was seen once. Deep-level settings were used for running the assay. Using immunoSEQ multiplex PCR, the repertoire was profiled, and TCRdb retains in-frame clones only, with some absent. The sample lists about 2.1 million clones, under 95% occurring once. CD45RO-negative, CCR7-positively selected cells formed the naive CD8 fraction, excluding terminally differentiated effector memory CD45RA+ cells. Trimming left V 5 bases short and J 2 bases short, with 3 bases between. From germline, CDR1 is MRHNA and CDR2 SNTAGT. CDR3 size: 11 residues.

The material sequenced was naive CD8+ T cells from PBMCs. The source is a man aged 18 to 29 in good health. Some clones in this sample may be carry-over from other donors' samples. This rearrangement joins TRBV6-4 to TRBJ2-5; D gene ambiguous. CDR3 in DNA: TGTGCCAGCAGTATACAAGAGACCCAGTACTTC. It translates to CASSIQETQYF.